These 15 T cell receptor beta chains originate from one sample sequenced in a study of blood T cells in healthy people across ages. Then a second PCR, running roughly 7 to 11 cycles, was carried out with a sample-barcoded 5' primer and a J-beta primer mix. TCRdb used MiXCR to reprocess the 5' RACE reads, holding one entry per CDR3 protein. The table records hundreds of thousands of distinct CDR3 sequences, about 25% of them present only once. Another study also made use of these data, one on T cells of mothers and their children.

Sequencing was carried out using blood. The source of these receptors is a boy younger than 18 in good health.

The V and J genes are TRBV12-3 or TRBV12-4 and TRBJ2-7; D unresolved. The CDR3 covers 13 residues. Trimming stripped 8 bases from V and 4 bases from J, with 15 bases between. The CDR3 protein is CASSSLLGYEQYF. CDR3 in DNA: TGTGCCAGCTCAAGCCTATTAGGGTACGAGCAGTACTTC.

The J gene is TRBJ2-5, the V gene TRBV6-5; D not certain. The CDR3 totals 14 residues. Germline loops: CDR1 MNHEY, CDR2 SVGAGI. V shed 6 bases and J shed 7 bases, with 18 bases lying between them. The CDR3 nucleotides read TGTGCCAGCAGCGCTATATACGGCCTGGGGACCCAGTACTTC. Protein: CASSAIYGLGTQYF.

The sample holds a few counts of this clonotype. This rearrangement joins TRBV7-2 to TRBJ2-5, with D possibly being TRBD2 (6 bases). The germline gives CDR1 SGHTA, CDR2 FQGNSA. The CDR3 covers 17 residues. Between the trimmed V and J ends, which lost 1 base and 5 bases, there was a span of 20 bases. In DNA form, the CDR3 reads TGTGCCAGCAGCTTAGTAGCGGATGGGGGAGGAGGGGAGACCCAGTACTTC. Its protein is CASSLVADGGGGETQYF.

The sample holds a few counts of this clonotype. The chain links TRBV6-6 to TRBJ2-3; 7 nucleotides line up with TRBD1. The CDR3 length is 15 residues. The germline CDR1 and CDR2 sequences are MNHNY and SVGAGI (reference sequence). V lost 7 bases to trimming and J lost 2 bases; unmatched junction nucleotides: 9. CDR3 in amino acids: CASTPRDSFTDTQYF. The CDR3 DNA follows: TGTGCCAGCACCCCTCGGGACAGCTTCACAGATACGCAGTATTTT.

This clonotype was observed a few times. The genes are TRBV7-3 and TRBJ2-2; D uncertain. The V gene's germline CDR1 is SGHTA and CDR2 FQGTGA. V shed 2 bases and J shed 1 base, with 11 bases lying between them. The CDR3 consists of 16 residues. CDR3 protein: CASSLVPRRNTGELFF. CDR3 DNA: TGTGCCAGCAGCTTAGTGCCCAGGAGGAACACCGGGGAGCTGTTTTTT. Drawing the rest from reference TRBV7-3 and TRBJ2-2, the complete variable domain is GAGVSQTPSNKVTEKGKYVELRCDPISGHTALYWYRQSLGQGPEFLIYFQGTGAADDSGLPNDRFFAVRPEGSVSTLKIQRTERGDSAVYLCASSLVPRRNTGELFFGEGSRLTVL.

This clonotype was seen only a few times. This chain connects TRBV6-2 or TRBV6-3 to TRBJ1-2, with unresolved D. The CDR3 is 13 residues long. Trimming took 8 bases from V and 4 from J, leaving 14 bases between them. The germline V gene encodes CDR1 MNHEY and CDR2 SVGEGT. The CDR3, as DNA: TGTGCCAGCCGGGGAGGAGATCCCTATGGCTACACCTTC. It encodes CASRGGDPYGYTF.

The chain carries TRBV29-1 and TRBJ2-3; D unclear. The length of the CDR3 is 13 residues. Between the trimmed V and J ends, which lost 6 bases and 0 bases, there was a span of 10 bases. In germline, CDR1 is SQVTM, CDR2 ANQGSEA. CDR3 in amino acids: CSVSGGSTDTQYF. CDR3 bases: TGCAGCGTCTCAGGCGGTAGCACAGATACGCAGTATTTT.

V and J are TRBV9 and TRBJ2-1; D gene unclear. The DNA end lines up better with TRBJ2-5; the J call may be wrong. Per germline, CDR1 SGDLS and CDR2 YYNGEE. The CDR3 spans 15 residues. CDR3 coding DNA: TGTGCCAGCAGCCCAAACCCCCAGGAACAAGAGACCCAGTACTTC. It translates to CASSPNPQEQETQYF.

The J gene is TRBJ2-1, the V gene TRBV7-2; 11 bases are shared with TRBD2. Germline V gene data show CDR1 as SGHTA and CDR2 as FQGNSA. The CDR3 runs to 16 residues. The trim removed 3 bases at V and 4 bases at J, leaving 5 bases unmatched. In DNA, the CDR3 is TGTGCCAGCAGCTTTGGCAGACTAGCGGGGTACAATGAGCAGTTCTTC. Protein: CASSFGRLAGYNEQFF.

This clonotype was detected only a few times. The chain employs TRBV28 and TRBJ1-4; D possibly corresponds to TRBD1 (6 bases). The CDR3 extends over 17 amino acids. Between the trimmed V and J ends, which lost 0 bases and 5 bases, there was a span of 16 bases. Germline-derived CDR1 and CDR2 are MDHEN and SYDVKM. The CDR3 loop is CASSLWGARKGNEKLFF. The CDR3, as DNA: TGTGCCAGCAGTTTATGGGGGGCGCGTAAGGGGAATGAAAAACTGTTTTTT.

The chain joins TRBV4-3 to TRBJ2-2; D not resolved. V was shortened by 2 bases and J by 3 bases, with 4 bases between the two germline ends. CDR3 size: 13 residues. Germline V CDR1 and CDR2: LGHNA, YSLEER. The CDR3 nucleotides are TGCGCCAGCAGCCAACCTTACACCGGGGAGCTGTTTTTT. Its translation is CASSQPYTGELFF.

This rearrangement joins TRBV3-1 to TRBJ1-1, with D uncertain. This CDR3 comprises 13 residues. Looked up from germline, CDR1 is LGHDT and CDR2 is YNNKEL (reference sequence). V lost 3 bases, J lost 4 bases, and 9 bases lay in between. DNA of the CDR3: TGTGCCAGCAGCCAGTCGGCGTTCACTGAAGCTTTCTTT. Its protein is CASSQSAFTEAFF.

The table lists this clonotype with a few counts. The J gene is TRBJ1-2, the V gene TRBV12-3 or TRBV12-4; 10 bases map to TRBD1. CDR3 size: 14 residues. V lost 8 bases and J lost 4; bases outside the gene matches: 7. CDR3 sequence reads: CASGPGQGLYGYTF. For the CDR3, the DNA is TGTGCCAGCGGCCCGGGACAGGGGCTCTATGGCTACACCTTC.

This clonotype showed up many times. The chain couples TRBV11-2 to TRBJ2-5; 11 bases are a match to TRBD2. Per germline, CDR1 SGHAT and CDR2 FQNNGV. CDR3 length: 15 residues. V lost 3 bases, J lost 1 base, and 1 base stayed unmatched. CDR3 bases: TGTGCCAGCAGCTTTAGCGGGGGGGCCCAAGAGACCCAGTACTTC. Translated, it gives CASSFSGGAQETQYF.

The J gene is TRBJ1-2, the V gene TRBV29-1, with D perhaps TRBD1 (5 bases). The germline V and J ends were trimmed by 3 bases and 6 bases, with 14 bases remaining between them. This CDR3 has 13 residues. The germline V gene has CDR1 SQVTM and CDR2 ANQGSEA. CDR3 sequence (DNA): TGCAGCGTTGACCCCAGGGAAGGGAATGGCTACACCTTC. Translating gives CSVDPREGNGYTF.